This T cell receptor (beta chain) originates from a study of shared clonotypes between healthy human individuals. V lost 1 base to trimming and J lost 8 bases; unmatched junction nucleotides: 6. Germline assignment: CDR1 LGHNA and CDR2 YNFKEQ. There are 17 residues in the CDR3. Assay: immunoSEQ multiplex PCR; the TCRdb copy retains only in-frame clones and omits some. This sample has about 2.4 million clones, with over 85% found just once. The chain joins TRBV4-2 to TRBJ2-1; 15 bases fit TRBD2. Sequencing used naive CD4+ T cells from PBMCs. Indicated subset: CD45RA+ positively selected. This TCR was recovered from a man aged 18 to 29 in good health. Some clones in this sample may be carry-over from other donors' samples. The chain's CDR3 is CASSQAGTSGRIYEQFF. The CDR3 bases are TGTGCCAGCAGCCAAGCCGGGACTAGCGGGAGGATCTATGAGCAGTTCTTC.